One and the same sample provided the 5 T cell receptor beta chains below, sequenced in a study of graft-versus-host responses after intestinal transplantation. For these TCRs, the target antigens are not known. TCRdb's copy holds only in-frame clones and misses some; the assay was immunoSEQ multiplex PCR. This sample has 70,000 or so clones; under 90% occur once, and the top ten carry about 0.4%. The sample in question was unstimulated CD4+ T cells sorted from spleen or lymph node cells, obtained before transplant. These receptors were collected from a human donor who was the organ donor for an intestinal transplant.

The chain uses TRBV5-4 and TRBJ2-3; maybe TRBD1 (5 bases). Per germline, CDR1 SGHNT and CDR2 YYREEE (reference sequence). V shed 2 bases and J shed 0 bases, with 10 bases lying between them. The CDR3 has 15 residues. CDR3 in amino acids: CASSLKGPSTDTQYF. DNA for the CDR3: TGTGCCAGCAGCTTAAAGGGGCCAAGCACAGATACGCAGTATTTT.

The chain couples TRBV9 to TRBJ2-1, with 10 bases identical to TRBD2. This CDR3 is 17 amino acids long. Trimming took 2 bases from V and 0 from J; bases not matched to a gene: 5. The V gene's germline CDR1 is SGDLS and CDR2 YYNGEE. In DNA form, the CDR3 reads TGTGCCAGCAGCGTTGTTAGCGGGGGGAGCTCCTACAATGAGCAGTTCTTC. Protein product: CASSVVSGGSSYNEQFF.

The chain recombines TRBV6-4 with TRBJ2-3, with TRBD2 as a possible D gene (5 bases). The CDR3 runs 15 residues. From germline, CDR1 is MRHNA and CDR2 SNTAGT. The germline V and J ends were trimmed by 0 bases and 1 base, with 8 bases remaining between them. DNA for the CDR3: TGTGCCAGCAGTGACTCACGGGGAGGCACAGATACGCAGTATTTT. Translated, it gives CASSDSRGGTDTQYF.

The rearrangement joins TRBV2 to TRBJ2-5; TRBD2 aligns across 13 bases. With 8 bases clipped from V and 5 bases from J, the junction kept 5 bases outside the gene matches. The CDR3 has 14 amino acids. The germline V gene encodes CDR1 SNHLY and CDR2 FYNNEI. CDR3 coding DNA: TGTGCCAGCTGCCGGACTAGCGGGGGTGAGACCCAGTACTTC. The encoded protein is CASCRTSGGETQYF. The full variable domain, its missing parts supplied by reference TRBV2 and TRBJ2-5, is EPEVTQTPSHQVTQMGQEVILRCVPISNHLYFYWYRQILGQKVEFLVSFYNNEISEKSEIFDDQFSVERPDGSNFTLKIRSTKLEDSAMYFCASCRTSGGETQYFGPGTRLLVL.

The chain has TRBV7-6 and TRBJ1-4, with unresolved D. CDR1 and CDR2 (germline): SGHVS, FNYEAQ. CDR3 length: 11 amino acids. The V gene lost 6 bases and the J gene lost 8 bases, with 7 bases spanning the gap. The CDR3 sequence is CASRGGEKLFF. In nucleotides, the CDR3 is TGTGCCAGCAGAGGAGGGGAAAAACTGTTTTTT. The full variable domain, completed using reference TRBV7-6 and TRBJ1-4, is GAGVSQSPRYKVTKRGQDVALRCDPISGHVSLYWYRQALGQGPEFLTYFNYEAQQDKSGLPNDRFSAERPEGSISTLTIQRTEQRDSAMYRCASRGGEKLFFGSGTQLSVL.